These 20 T cell receptor beta chains were sequenced from one sample in a study of T-cell reconstitution after alpha-beta-depleted transplantation in children. Unique molecular identifiers were incorporated into the prepared TCRbeta library. TCRdb reprocessed the PCR reads with MiXCR, giving one entry per CDR3 protein. The table records around 71,000 distinct CDR3 sequences, around 6.6% of them present only once. Material: PBMCs from the stem cell graft donor, obtained from the stem cell graft. The receptor source for this set is a human donor who donated a stem cell graft to a child with acute lymphoblastic leukemia.

This clonotype was found many times. The V and J genes are TRBV6-5 and TRBJ1-5; no definite D call. The CDR3 extends over 15 amino acids. V was shortened by 0 bases and J by 4 bases, with 10 bases between the two germline ends. Germline V lookup: CDR1 MNHEY, CDR2 SVGAGI. CDR3 sequence (DNA): TGTGCCAGCAGTTACTCGGGAGGTTGGAATCAGCCCCAGCATTTT. Its translation is CASSYSGGWNQPQHF.

There are many counts of this clonotype. The chain combines TRBV24-1 with TRBJ1-5; D call uncertain. CDR3 length: 12 residues. V gave up 7 bases and J gave up 3 bases, with 6 bases separating them. CDR1 is KGHDR, CDR2 SFDVKD, per germline. Here the CDR3 reads CATSQPNQPQHF. The CDR3 bases are TGTGCCACCAGCCAACCCAATCAGCCCCAGCATTTT.

This clonotype appeared many times. The V call is TRBV5-1, the J call TRBJ2-7; 12 bases match TRBD2. Germline CDR1 and CDR2: SGHRS and YFSETQ. The J segment lost 2 bases and the V segment lost 0 bases, leaving 3 bases of the junction unmatched. The CDR3 is 16 amino acids. The CDR3 here is CASSLGLAGVTYEQYF. The CDR3 DNA is TGCGCCAGCAGCTTGGGACTAGCGGGAGTTACCTACGAGCAGTACTTC.

Many counts were recorded for this clonotype. V gene TRBV27 combines with J gene TRBJ1-1; D gene ambiguous. Germline loops: CDR1 MNHEY, CDR2 SMNVEV (reference sequence). This CDR3 spans 12 amino acids. V was cut by 6 bases and J by 3 bases, with 8 bases left in between. The CDR3 coding sequence is TGTGCCAGCAGAAGGCAGGACACTGAAGCTTTCTTT. This encodes CASRRQDTEAFF.

This clonotype was seen a handful of times. The chain links TRBV20-1 to TRBJ2-5, with D unclear. Germline V gives CDR1 DFQATT, CDR2 SNEGSKA (reference sequence). Trimming cost V 2 bases and J 5 bases, with 15 bases left between them. This CDR3 is built from 14 residues. The CDR3 here is CSARLAGRSETQYF. The CDR3, as DNA: TGCAGTGCTAGACTCGCCGGCAGATCGGAGACCCAGTACTTC.

Of note for this clonotype: The junction does not match germline at one end; this may be a read error. The J gene is TRBJ1-1, the V gene TRBV4-2, with D tentatively TRBD1 (5 bases). Germline-derived CDR1 and CDR2 are LGHNA and YNFKEQ. CDR3 length: 16 amino acids. CDR3 DNA: TGTGCGAGCAACCGAATCCAGACAGAGAAGAACACTGAAGCTTTCTTT. This gives the protein CASNRIQTEKNTEAFF.

This clonotype showed up many times. V gene TRBV12-3 or TRBV12-4 combines with J gene TRBJ2-5; D tentatively reads TRBD1 or TRBD2 (5 bases each). The CDR3 spans 14 residues. Trimming removed 3 bases from V and 2 bases from J, with 10 bases in between. This CDR3 is CASSFGREQETQYF. Written as DNA, the CDR3 is TGTGCCAGCAGTTTTGGCAGGGAGCAAGAGACCCAGTACTTC.

There are many counts of this clonotype. V usage is TRBV9 and J usage is TRBJ1-1; TRBD1 matches at 7 bases. The CDR3 contains 15 residues. Germline CDR1 SGDLS, CDR2 YYNGEE. V trimming: 1 base; J trimming: 1 base; junction bases outside the gene matches: 4. The CDR3 nucleotides are TGTGCCAGCAGCGTAAGAGGGACAGAGAACACTGAAGCTTTCTTT. It specifies CASSVRGTENTEAFF.

This clonotype was seen more than once but under ten times. The chain joins TRBV12-5 to TRBJ2-3, with D possibly being TRBD2 (7 bases). Deletions cut 2 bases from V and 5 bases from J, with 20 bases between. The germline V gene has CDR1 LGHNT and CDR2 FRNRAP. The CDR3 sequence is 17 residues long. The CDR3 loop reads CASGLLEEGGAGDTQYF. As DNA, the CDR3 is TGTGCTAGTGGTTTGTTAGAGGAGGGGGGGGCCGGAGATACGCAGTATTTT. Filled out from reference TRBV12-5 and TRBJ2-3, the complete variable domain reads DARVTQTPRHKVTEMGQEVTMRCQPILGHNTVFWYRQTMMQGLELLAYFRNRAPLDDSGMPKDRFSAEMPDATLATLKIQPSEPRDSAVYFCASGLLEEGGAGDTQYFGPGTRLTVL.

This clonotype was found many times. The chain is built from TRBV7-2 and TRBJ2-7; TRBD1 agrees at 7 bases. This CDR3 is built from 15 residues. Germline assignment: CDR1 SGHTA and CDR2 FQGNSA. Trimming took 2 bases from V and 0 from J; bases not matched to a gene: 4. CDR3 coding DNA: TGTGCCAGCAGCTTACACCGGGACAGCTCCTACGAGCAGTACTTC. It translates to CASSLHRDSSYEQYF.

The V gene is TRBV7-1, the J gene TRBJ2-1; the match to TRBD2 covers 7 bases. TRBV7-1 is designated an ORF whose function remains uncertain. The CDR3 is 17 residues long. With V trimmed by 3 bases and J by 4 bases, 12 bases remained unmatched. The CDR3 DNA reads TGTGCCAGCAGCTCCCCCCGGAGGGCTAGCGGATACAATGAGCAGTTCTTC. It is translated as CASSSPRRASGYNEQFF.

There are many counts of this clonotype. V and J are TRBV29-1 and TRBJ2-7; 8 bases are shared with TRBD1. J gave up 4 bases and V 5 bases, and 1 base lay outside the gene matches. Germline assignment: CDR1 SQVTM and CDR2 ANQGSEA. This CDR3 has 11 amino acids. The CDR3 DNA is TGCAGCGTTTACAGGGGGTACGAGCAGTACTTC. It codes for CSVYRGYEQYF.

This chain joins TRBV5-6 and TRBJ2-6; D perhaps matches TRBD1 (6 bases). The V gene lost 2 bases and the J gene lost 2 bases, with 8 bases spanning the gap. The CDR3 is 15 amino acids. Germline V gene lookup returns CDR1 SGHDT and CDR2 YYEEEE. The CDR3: CASSLQGAGANVLTF. The CDR3 bases are TGTGCCAGCAGCTTACAGGGCGCTGGGGCCAACGTCCTGACTTTC.

This clonotype appeared many times. The V and J genes are TRBV29-1 and TRBJ1-3; 8 bases map to TRBD1. CDR1 and CDR2 from the germline V gene are SQVTM and ANQGSEA. V shed 6 bases and J 1 base; nucleotides not matched to a gene: 11. The CDR3 totals 16 residues. The CDR3, as DNA: TGCAGCGTCGCCTCCGGGACAGGAATTTCTGGAAACACCATATATTTT. Translating it yields CSVASGTGISGNTIYF.

This clonotype was seen at least ten times. The V gene is TRBV5-1, the J gene TRBJ2-1; 8 nucleotides agree with TRBD2. CDR1 is SGHRS and CDR2 is YFSETQ in the germline V gene. Trimming took 0 bases from V and 7 from J; bases not matched to a gene: 6. CDR3 length: 15 amino acids. The CDR3 DNA sequence: TGCGCCAGCAGCTTGGAAGGACTAGCAGGAAATGAGCAGTTCTTC. As protein: CASSLEGLAGNEQFF.

This chain uses TRBV20-1 with TRBJ1-4; 7 positions match TRBD1. Germline trimming cut 6 bases from V and 4 bases from J; bases unmatched to any gene: 5. CDR1 is DFQATT and CDR2 is SNEGSKA in the germline V gene (reference sequence). This CDR3 has 13 residues. In nucleotides, the CDR3 is TGCAGTGCCCACAGGGGAATTAATGAAAAACTGTTTTTT. Amino acid sequence: CSAHRGINEKLFF.

This clonotype was detected ten times or more. V and J are TRBV6-2 or TRBV6-3 and TRBJ2-1, with 16 bases matching TRBD2. The V gene's germline CDR1 is MNHEY and CDR2 SVGEGT. With 6 bases clipped from V and 0 bases from J, the junction kept 2 bases outside the gene matches. The CDR3 totals 17 residues. This chain's CDR3 is CASRGLAGGNSYNEQFF. CDR3 in DNA: TGTGCCAGCAGGGGACTAGCGGGGGGGAACTCCTACAATGAGCAGTTCTTC.

This clonotype has ten or more counts. This rearrangement joins TRBV10-2 to TRBJ2-1, with TRBD2 identical over 8 bases. J gave up 6 bases and V 4 bases, and 5 bases lay outside the gene matches. The CDR3 loop spans 14 amino acids. Germline CDR1 WSHSY, CDR2 SAAADI. CDR3 DNA sequence: TGCGCCAGCAGTGCAAGGACTAGCTTCAATGAGCAGTTCTTC. This gives the protein CASSARTSFNEQFF.

The CDR3 loop reads CSARPRGRNEQYF. CDR3 nucleotides: TGCAGTGCTAGACCCCGGGGGAGAAACGAGCAGTACTTC. V usage is TRBV20-1 and J usage is TRBJ2-7; a weak D match, TRBD2 (6 bases). The CDR3 contains 13 residues. V was clipped by 2 bases and J by 5 bases, with 13 bases between them. Germline CDR1 and CDR2: DFQATT and SNEGSKA (reference sequence).

This clonotype was recorded at least ten times. The V call is TRBV4-2, the J call TRBJ2-1, with TRBD1 identical over 9 bases. CDR1 LGHNA and CDR2 YNFKEQ come from the germline V gene. V gave up 0 bases and J gave up 3 bases; unmatched junction bases: 3. CDR3 length equals 16 residues. The chain's CDR3 is CASSQDSGQGYNEQFF. The CDR3 DNA is TGTGCCAGCAGCCAAGATTCGGGACAGGGCTACAATGAGCAGTTCTTC.